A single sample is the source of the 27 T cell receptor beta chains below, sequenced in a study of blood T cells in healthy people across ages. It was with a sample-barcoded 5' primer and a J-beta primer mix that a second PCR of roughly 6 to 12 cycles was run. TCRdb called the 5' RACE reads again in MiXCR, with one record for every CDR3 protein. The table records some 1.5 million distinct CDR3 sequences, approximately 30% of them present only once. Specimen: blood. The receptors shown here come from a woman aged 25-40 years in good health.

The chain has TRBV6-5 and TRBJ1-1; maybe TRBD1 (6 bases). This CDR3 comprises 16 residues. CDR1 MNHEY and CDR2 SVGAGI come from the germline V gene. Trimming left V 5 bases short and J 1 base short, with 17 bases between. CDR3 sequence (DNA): TGTGCCAGCAGTCATCTATTACAGGGCCGGAACACTGAAGCTTTCTTT. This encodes CASSHLLQGRNTEAFF.

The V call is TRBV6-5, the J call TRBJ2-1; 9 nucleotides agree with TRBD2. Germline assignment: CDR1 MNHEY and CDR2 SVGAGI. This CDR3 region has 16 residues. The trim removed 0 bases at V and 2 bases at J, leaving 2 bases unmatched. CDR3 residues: CASSYSGLAPYNEQFF. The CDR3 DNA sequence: TGTGCCAGCAGTTACTCTGGACTAGCGCCCTACAATGAGCAGTTCTTC.

The CDR3 nucleotides are TGCAGTGCTAGCCGCACAGGGGGCCGATACGAGCAGTACTTC. Encoded protein: CSASRTGGRYEQYF. V gene TRBV20-1 combines with J gene TRBJ2-7, with 9 bases fitting TRBD1. Germline CDR1 DFQATT, CDR2 SNEGSKA (reference sequence). The CDR3 consists of 14 residues. V lost 3 bases to trimming and J lost 4 bases; unmatched junction nucleotides: 7.

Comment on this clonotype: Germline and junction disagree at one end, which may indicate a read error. CDR3 nucleotides: TGCGCCACCAGCAGAGAAGGGGACTCCGTGGAGACCCAGTTCTTC. Translating it yields CATSREGDSVETQFF. V and J are TRBV15 and TRBJ2-1; a possible D gene is TRBD2 (6 bases). Germline CDR1 reads LNHNV; CDR2 reads YYDKDF (reference sequence). The CDR3 consists of 15 residues. The full variable domain, completed using reference TRBV15 and TRBJ2-1, is DAMVIQNPRYQVTQFGKPVTLSCSQTLNHNVMYWYQQKSSQAPKLLFHYYDKDFNNEADTPDNFQSRRPNTSFCFLDIRSPGLGDTAMYLCATSREGDSVETQFFGPGTRLTVL.

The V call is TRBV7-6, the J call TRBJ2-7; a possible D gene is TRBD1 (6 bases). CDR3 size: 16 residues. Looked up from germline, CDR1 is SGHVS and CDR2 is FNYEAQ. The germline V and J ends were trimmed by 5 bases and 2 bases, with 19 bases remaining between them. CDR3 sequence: CASSLEGAGTTYEQYF. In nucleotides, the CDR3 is TGTGCCAGCAGCCTCGAAGGGGCAGGGACAACCTACGAGCAGTACTTC.

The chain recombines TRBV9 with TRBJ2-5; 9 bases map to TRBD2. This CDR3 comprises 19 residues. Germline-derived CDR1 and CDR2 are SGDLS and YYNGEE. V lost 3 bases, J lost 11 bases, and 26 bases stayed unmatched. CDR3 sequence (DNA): TGTGCCAGCAGCGCAAGACTAGCGGATCAGGGGCCAAGCCCCAATGAGCAGTACTTC. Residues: CASSARLADQGPSPNEQYF. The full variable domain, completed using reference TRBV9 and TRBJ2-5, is DSGVTQTPKHLITATGQRVTLRCSPRSGDLSVYWYQQSLDQGLQFLIQYYNGEERAKGNILERFSAQQFPDLHSELNLSSLELGDSALYFCASSARLADQGPSPNEQYFGPGTRLLVL.

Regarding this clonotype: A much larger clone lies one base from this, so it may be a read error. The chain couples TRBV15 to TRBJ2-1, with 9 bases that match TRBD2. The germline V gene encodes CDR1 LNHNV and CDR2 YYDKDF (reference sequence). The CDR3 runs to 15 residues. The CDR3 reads CATRLAAWGYSEQFF. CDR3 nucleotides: TGTGCCACTAGACTAGCGGCATGGGGCTACAGTGAGCAGTTCTTC.

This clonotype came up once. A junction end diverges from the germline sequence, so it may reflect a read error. The CDR3 here is CASSESGRQETRYF. In nucleotides, the CDR3 is TGCGCCAGCAGTGAGAGCGGACGCCAAGAGACCCGGTACTTC. The chain recombines TRBV10-2 with TRBJ2-5; D is perhaps TRBD2 (5 bases). The CDR3 has 14 residues. CDR1 and CDR2 from the germline V gene are WSHSY and SAAADI.

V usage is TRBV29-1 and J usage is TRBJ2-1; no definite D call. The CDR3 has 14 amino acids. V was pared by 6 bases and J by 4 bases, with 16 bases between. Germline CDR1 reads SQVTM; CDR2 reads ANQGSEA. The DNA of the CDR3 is TGCAGCGTCTCGTCGACCGGTATTTACAATGAGCAGTTCTTC. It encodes CSVSSTGIYNEQFF.

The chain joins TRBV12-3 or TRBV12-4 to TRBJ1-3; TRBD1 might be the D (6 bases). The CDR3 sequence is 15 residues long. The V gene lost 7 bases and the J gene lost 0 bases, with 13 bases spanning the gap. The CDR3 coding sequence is TGTGCCAGCACCGAGGGGGGAAGCTCTGGAAACACCATATATTTT. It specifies CASTEGGSSGNTIYF.

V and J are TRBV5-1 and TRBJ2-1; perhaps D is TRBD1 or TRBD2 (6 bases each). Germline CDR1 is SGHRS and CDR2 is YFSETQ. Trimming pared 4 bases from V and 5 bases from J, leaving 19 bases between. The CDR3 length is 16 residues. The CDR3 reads CASSVVFKGGNNEQFF. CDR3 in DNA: TGCGCCAGCAGCGTCGTATTTAAGGGGGGAAACAATGAGCAGTTCTTC.

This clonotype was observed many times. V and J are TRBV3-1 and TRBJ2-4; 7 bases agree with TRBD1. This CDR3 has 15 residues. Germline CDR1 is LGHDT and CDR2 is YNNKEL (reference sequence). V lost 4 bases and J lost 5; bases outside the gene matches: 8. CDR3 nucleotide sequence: TGTGCCAGCAGCCCAAGACAGGGACGGCAAAACATTCAGTACTTC. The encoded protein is CASSPRQGRQNIQYF.

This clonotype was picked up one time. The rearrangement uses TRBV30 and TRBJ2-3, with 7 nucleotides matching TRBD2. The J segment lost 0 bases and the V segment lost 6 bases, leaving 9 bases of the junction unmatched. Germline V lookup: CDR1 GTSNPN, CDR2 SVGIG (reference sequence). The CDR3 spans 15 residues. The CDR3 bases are TGTGCCTGCCGGACCGAGCGGGAAAGCACAGATACGCAGTATTTT. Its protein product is CACRTERESTDTQYF.

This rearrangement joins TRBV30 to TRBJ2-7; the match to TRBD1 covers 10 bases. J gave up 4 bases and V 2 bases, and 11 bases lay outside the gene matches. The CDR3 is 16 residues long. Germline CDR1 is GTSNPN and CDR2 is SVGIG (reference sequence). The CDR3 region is CAWSPPRTGGEYEQYF. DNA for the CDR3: TGTGCCTGGAGTCCCCCTAGGACAGGGGGGGAATACGAGCAGTACTTC.

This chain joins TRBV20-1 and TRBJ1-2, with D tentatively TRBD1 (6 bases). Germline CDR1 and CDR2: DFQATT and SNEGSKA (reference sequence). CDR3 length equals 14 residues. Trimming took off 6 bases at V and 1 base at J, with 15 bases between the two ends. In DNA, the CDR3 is TGCAGTGCCCTCCGGACAGCGGATAACTATGGCTACACCTTC. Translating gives CSALRTADNYGYTF.

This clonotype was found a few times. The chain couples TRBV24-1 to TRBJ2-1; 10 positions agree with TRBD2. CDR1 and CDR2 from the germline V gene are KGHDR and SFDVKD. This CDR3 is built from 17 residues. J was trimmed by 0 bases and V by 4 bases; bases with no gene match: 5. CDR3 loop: CATSDQASGSSYNEQFF. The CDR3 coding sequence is TGTGCCACCAGTGACCAAGCTAGCGGGAGCTCCTACAATGAGCAGTTCTTC.

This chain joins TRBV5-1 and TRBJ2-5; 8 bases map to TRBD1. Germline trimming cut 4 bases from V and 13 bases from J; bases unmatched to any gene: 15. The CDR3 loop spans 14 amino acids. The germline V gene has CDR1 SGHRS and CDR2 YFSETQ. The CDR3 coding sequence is TGCGCCAGCAGCCTTCGACAGGGGAGATACGAGCGGTACTTC. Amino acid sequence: CASSLRQGRYERYF.

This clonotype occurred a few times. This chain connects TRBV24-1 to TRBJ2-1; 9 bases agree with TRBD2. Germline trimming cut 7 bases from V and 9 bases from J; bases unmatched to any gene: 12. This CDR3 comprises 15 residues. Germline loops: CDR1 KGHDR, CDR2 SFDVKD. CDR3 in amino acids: CATRRSGGLRSEQFF. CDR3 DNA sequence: TGTGCCACCAGAAGGAGCGGGGGGCTGCGGAGTGAGCAGTTCTTC.

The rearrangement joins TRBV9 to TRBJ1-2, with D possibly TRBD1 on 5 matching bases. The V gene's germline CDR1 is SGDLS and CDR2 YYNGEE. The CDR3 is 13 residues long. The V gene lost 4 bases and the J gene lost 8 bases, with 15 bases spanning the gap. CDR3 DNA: TGTGCCAGCAGCAAACAAATGGGGCCGGGCTACACCTTC. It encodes CASSKQMGPGYTF.

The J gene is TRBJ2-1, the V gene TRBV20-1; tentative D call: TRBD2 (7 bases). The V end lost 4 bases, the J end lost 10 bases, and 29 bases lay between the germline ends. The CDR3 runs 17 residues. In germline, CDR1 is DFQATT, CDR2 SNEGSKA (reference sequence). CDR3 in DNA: TGCAGTGCTAAGAAGACGACCGGGGCGGGGGCGGCGCCCGAGCAGTTCTTC. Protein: CSAKKTTGAGAAPEQFF.

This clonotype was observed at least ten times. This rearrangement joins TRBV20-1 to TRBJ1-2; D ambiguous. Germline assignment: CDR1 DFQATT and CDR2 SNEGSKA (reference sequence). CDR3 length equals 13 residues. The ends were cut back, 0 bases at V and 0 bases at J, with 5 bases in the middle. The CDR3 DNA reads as TGCAGTGCTAGAGACCAAACTAACTATGGCTACACCTTC. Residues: CSARDQTNYGYTF.

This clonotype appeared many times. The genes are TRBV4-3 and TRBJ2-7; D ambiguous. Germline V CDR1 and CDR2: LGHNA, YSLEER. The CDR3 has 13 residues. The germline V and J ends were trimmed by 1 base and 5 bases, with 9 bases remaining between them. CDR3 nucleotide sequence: TGCGCCAGCAGCCAAGGCGAGGAGCACGAGCAGTACTTC. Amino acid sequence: CASSQGEEHEQYF.

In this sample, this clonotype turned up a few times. In DNA form, the CDR3 reads TGTGCCAGCAGCCGGAACCTTGGACTAGCGGGAGGGCCGGGAGAGACCCAGTACTTC. Its translation: CASSRNLGLAGGPGETQYF. The chain employs TRBV3-1 and TRBJ2-5; 15 nucleotides match TRBD2. Trimming cost V 4 bases and J 4 bases; bases outside gene matches: 13. The CDR3 extends over 19 amino acids. CDR1 LGHDT and CDR2 YNNKEL come from the germline V gene (reference sequence).

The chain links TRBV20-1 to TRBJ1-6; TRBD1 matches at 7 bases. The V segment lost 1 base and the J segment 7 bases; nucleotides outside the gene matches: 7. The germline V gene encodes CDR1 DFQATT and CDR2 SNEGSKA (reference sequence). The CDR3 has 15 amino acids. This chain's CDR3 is CSARGLGGGNSPLHF. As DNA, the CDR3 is TGCAGTGCTAGAGGGCTTGGAGGGGGCAATTCACCCCTCCACTTT.

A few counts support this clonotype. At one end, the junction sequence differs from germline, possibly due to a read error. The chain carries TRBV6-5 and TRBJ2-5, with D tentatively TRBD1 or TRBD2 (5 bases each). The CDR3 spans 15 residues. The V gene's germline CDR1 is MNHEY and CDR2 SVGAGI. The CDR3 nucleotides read TGTGCCGGCAGTTCGTCCGGGACCTCTCAAGAGACCCAGTACTTC. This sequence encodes CAGSSSGTSQETQYF.

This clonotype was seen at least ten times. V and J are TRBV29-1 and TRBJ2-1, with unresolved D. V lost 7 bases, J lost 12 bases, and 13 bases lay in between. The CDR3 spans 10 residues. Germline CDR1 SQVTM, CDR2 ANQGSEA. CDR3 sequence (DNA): TGCAGCGCGTACGATGTGGGGCAGTTCTTC. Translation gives CSAYDVGQFF.

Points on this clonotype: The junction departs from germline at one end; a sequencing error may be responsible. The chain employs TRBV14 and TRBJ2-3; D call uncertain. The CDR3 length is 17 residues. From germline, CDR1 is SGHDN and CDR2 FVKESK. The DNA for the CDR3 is TGTGCCGGCAGCCAAGAACAAGGGCTACAACTCACAGATACGCAGTATTTT. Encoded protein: CAGSQEQGLQLTDTQYF.